These T cell receptor beta chains were read from a single sample in a study of CD8+ T cells in alopecia areata. Sequenced by immunoSEQ multiplex PCR; TCRdb stores in-frame clones only, minus some. The sample has 150,000 to 200,000 clones, roughly 64% seen once. This material consisted of CD4+ T cells sorted from blood, taken at week 24, from a patient treated with tofacitinib. The receptors come from a human donor with alopecia areata. The CDR3 runs from the conserved cysteine through the conserved F or W. A D gene is named only where the DNA matches it firmly. Rows give clone size only sometimes, using once, few, many, or a class for an expanded clone.

clone_size d_call j_call v_call cdr3_aa cdr3_nt
- TRBD1 TRBJ2-2 TRBV5-1 CASRRGTANTGELFF TGCGCCAGCAGGAGGGGGACAGCGAACACCGGGGAGCTGTTTTTT
- - TRBJ2-5 TRBV28 CASSLRPPPDPETQYF TGTGCCAGCAGTTTACGCCCGCCACCGGACCCGGAGACCCAGTACTTC
once - TRBJ2-5 TRBV7-7 CASSDSQETQYF TGTGCCAGCAGTGACAGCCAAGAGACCCAGTACTTC
many TRBD2 TRBJ2-4 TRBV7-3 CASSTPPGLATLAKNIQYF TGTGCCAGCAGCACGCCGCCGGGACTAGCGACACTAGCCAAAAACATTCAGTACTTC
- TRBD1 TRBJ2-3 TRBV15 CATSRAQTGGIDTQYF TGTGCCACCAGCAGAGCACAGACAGGGGGGATAGATACGCAGTATTTT
- - TRBJ2-7 TRBV21-1 CASSKVKGDEQYF TGTGCCAGCAGCAAAGTGAAGGGGGACGAGCAGTACTTC
- - TRBJ2-2 TRBV28 CASKKRTGELFF TGTGCCAGCAAAAAACGCACCGGGGAGCTGTTTTTT
- TRBD1 TRBJ1-1 TRBV2 CASRLKTGKNTEAFF TGTGCCAGCAGGCTAAAGACAGGGAAAAACACTGAAGCTTTCTTT
- - TRBJ2-5 TRBV23-1 CASSQSRNVETQYF TGCGCCAGCAGTCAATCCCGGAACGTAGAGACCCAGTACTTC
- TRBD2 TRBJ2-1 TRBV29-1 CSPRGEGNEQFF TGCTCCCCCCGGGGGGAGGGGAATGAGCAGTTCTTC
- - TRBJ2-7 TRBV29-1 CSVSGTRSSYEQYF TGCAGCGTTAGCGGGACAAGGAGCTCCTACGAGCAGTACTTC
- - TRBJ1-1 TRBV29-1 CSVAVRGPTEAFF TGCAGCGTAGCGGTCCGGGGGCCCACTGAAGCTTTCTTT
- - TRBJ2-1 TRBV6-5 CASSSGQMGYNEQFF TGTGCCAGCAGCTCCGGACAGATGGGGTACAATGAGCAGTTCTTC
- - TRBJ2-6 TRBV9 CASSVDVTRSGANVLTF TGTGCCAGCAGCGTAGATGTGACACGCTCTGGGGCCAACGTCCTGACTTTC
- - TRBJ1-2 TRBV14 CASSQDSSRYTF TGTGCCAGCAGCCAGGACTCGTCCCGCTACACCTTC
few TRBD2 TRBJ2-3 TRBV7-3 CASSPQPGLGTDTQYF TGTGCCAGCAGCCCGCAGCCGGGACTAGGCACAGATACGCAGTATTTT
few - TRBJ2-1 TRBV30 CAWSRRQEQFF TGTGCCTGGAGTAGGAGGCAAGAGCAGTTCTTC
- - TRBJ2-2 TRBV18 CASSPRQGITGELFF TGTGCCAGCTCACCACGGCAGGGGATCACCGGGGAGCTGTTTTTT
once - TRBJ2-5 TRBV30 CAWSVPVGPRETQYF TGTGCCTGGAGTGTACCCGTGGGCCCAAGGGAGACCCAGTACTTC
- TRBD1 TRBJ2-7 TRBV15 CATSFKTGTYEQYF TGTGCCACCAGCTTCAAGACAGGGACCTACGAGCAGTACTTC
- - TRBJ2-1 TRBV9 CASSVATGEGGPLKQFF TGTGCCAGCAGCGTAGCTACCGGGGAAGGAGGTCCCTTAAAGCAGTTCTTC
once - TRBJ2-1 TRBV7-7 CASSPTGSTEQFF TGTGCCAGCAGCCCTACCGGGAGCACGGAGCAGTTCTTC
- - TRBJ1-1 TRBV29-1 CSVLGDTEAFF TGCAGCGTTTTGGGGGACACTGAAGCTTTCTTT
- TRBD1 TRBJ2-7 TRBV5-1 CASSLRQGTGPFYEQYF TGCGCCAGCAGCCTACGACAGGGGACGGGGCCGTTTTACGAGCAGTACTTC
- TRBD2 TRBJ2-1 TRBV5-1 CASSLVRAGLLYNEQFF TGCGCCAGCAGCTTGGTTCGAGCGGGGCTACTCTACAATGAGCAGTTCTTC
- - TRBJ2-7 TRBV2 CASSESNYEQYF TGTGCCAGCAGTGAATCTAATTACGAGCAGTACTTC
- TRBD1 TRBJ2-5 TRBV5-1 CASSLGDRGRETQYF TGCGCCAGCAGCTTGGGAGACAGGGGTCGGGAGACCCAGTACTTC
- - TRBJ2-5 TRBV15 CATSRDQETQYF TGTGCCACCAGCAGAGATCAAGAGACCCAGTACTTC
- - TRBJ2-3 TRBV4-1 CASSQDGARSTDTQYF TGCGCCAGCAGCCAAGATGGGGCCCGGTCCACAGATACGCAGTATTTT
- - TRBJ1-1 TRBV5-6 CASSGYFNTEAFF TGTGCCAGCAGCGGATACTTTAACACTGAAGCTTTCTTT
- - TRBJ2-5 TRBV2 CASSATLISFGETQYF TGTGCCAGCAGCGCAACACTCATAAGCTTCGGGGAGACCCAGTACTTC
few TRBD1 TRBJ2-1 TRBV5-1 CASSGTVHNEQFF TGCGCCAGCAGCGGGACAGTCCACAATGAGCAGTTCTTC
few - TRBJ1-5 TRBV29-1 CSVESGTNQPQHF TGCAGCGTTGAGTCCGGCACCAATCAGCCCCAGCATTTT
- TRBD1 TRBJ1-1 TRBV27 CASKLRDRGLEAFF TGTGCCAGCAAGCTCCGGGACAGGGGGCTCGAAGCTTTCTTT
- - TRBJ2-3 TRBV2 CASITSSRTDTQYF TGTGCCAGCATCACTAGCTCGAGGACAGATACGCAGTATTTT
few - TRBJ2-2 TRBV7-2 CASLPAAGNTGELFF TGTGCCAGCCTCCCCGCAGCGGGGAACACCGGGGAGCTGTTTTTT